This T cell receptor beta chain was identified during a study of T-cell reconstitution after alpha-beta-depleted transplantation in children. This CDR3 contains 17 residues. Germline V gene sequence: CDR1 SNHLY, CDR2 FYNNEI. Trimming removed 1 base from V and 3 bases from J; junction bases left unmatched: 9. Preparation of the TCRbeta library used unique molecular identifiers. One entry per CDR3 protein, called by TCRdb with MiXCR from the PCR reads. Of around 240,000 distinct CDR3 sequences listed, 9.7% are singletons. There are many counts of this clonotype. The chain recombines TRBV2 with TRBJ2-1; TRBD1 agrees at 7 bases. The TCR sequence derives from a human donor who donated a stem cell graft to a child with SCID. The sample was PBMCs from the stem cell graft donor, taken from the stem cell graft. The CDR3 DNA reads as TGTGCCAGCAGTGAAGGGGGACAGTTCAGGGACTACAATGAGCAGTTCTTC. Amino acid sequence: CASSEGGQFRDYNEQFF.